This TCR beta chain was sequenced during a study of T-cell memory formation after mild COVID-19. TCRdb reprocessed the 5' RACE reads with MiXCR, giving one entry per CDR3 protein. In the table there are hundreds of thousands of distinct CDR3 sequences, about 13% of which are singletons. CDR3 length equals 17 residues. Germline assignment: CDR1 MNHEY and CDR2 SVGEGT. J gave up 2 bases and V 3 bases, and 11 bases lay outside the gene matches. This clonotype has just a few counts. The specimen was PBMCs or a T cell subset sorted from them (not recorded which). The receptor was derived from a man aged 18-30 years who had mild COVID-19 (a few samples of this study predate the infection). Cell type and time point are not known. The chain carries TRBV6-2 or TRBV6-3 and TRBJ2-5; 8 bases map to TRBD1. This CDR3 is CASSYYPGTGAQETQYF. The CDR3 DNA sequence: TGTGCCAGCAGTTATTATCCCGGGACAGGAGCTCAAGAGACCCAGTACTTC.